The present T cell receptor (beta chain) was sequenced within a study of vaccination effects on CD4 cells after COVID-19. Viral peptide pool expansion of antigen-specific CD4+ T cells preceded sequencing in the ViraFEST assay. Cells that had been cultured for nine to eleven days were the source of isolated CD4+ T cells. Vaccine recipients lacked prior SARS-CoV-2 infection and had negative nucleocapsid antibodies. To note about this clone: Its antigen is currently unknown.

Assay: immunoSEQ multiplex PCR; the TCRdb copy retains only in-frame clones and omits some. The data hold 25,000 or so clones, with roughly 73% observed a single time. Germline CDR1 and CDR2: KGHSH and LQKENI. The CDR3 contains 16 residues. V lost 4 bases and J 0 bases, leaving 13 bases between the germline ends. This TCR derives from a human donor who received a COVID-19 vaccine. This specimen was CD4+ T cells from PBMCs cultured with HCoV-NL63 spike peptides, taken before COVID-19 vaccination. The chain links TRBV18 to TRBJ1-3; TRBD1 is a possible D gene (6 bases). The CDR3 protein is CASSRGTLHSGNTIYF. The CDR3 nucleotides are TGTGCCAGCTCACGAGGGACACTCCACTCTGGAAACACCATATATTTT.